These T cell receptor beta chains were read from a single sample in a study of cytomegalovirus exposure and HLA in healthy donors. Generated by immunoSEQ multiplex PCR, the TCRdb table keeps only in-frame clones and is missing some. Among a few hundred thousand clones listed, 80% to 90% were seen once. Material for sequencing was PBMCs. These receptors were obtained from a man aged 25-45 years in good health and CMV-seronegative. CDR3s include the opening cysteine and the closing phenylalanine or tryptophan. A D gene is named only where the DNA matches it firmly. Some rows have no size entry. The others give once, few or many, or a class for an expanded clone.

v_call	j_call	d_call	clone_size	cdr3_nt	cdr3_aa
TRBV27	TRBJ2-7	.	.	TGTGCCAGCACCTCTACCCTAGGTGGGACTCTCTACTTC	CASTSTLGGTLYF
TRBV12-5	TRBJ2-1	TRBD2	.	TGTGCTAGTGCCCTCAGCGGGGGGGTCCAGGGAGCTGAGCAGTTCTTC	CASALSGGVQGAEQFF
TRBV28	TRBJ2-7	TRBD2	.	TGTGCCAGTCAGGCGGGGGGTCACTACGAGCAGTACTTC	CASQAGGHYEQYF
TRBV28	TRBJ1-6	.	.	TGTGCCAGCAGTGGAAGAAAGGGGTTTAATTCACCCCTCCACTTT	CASSGRKGFNSPLHF
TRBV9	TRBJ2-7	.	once	TGTGCCAGCAGCGTAGGGGGACATGAGACCTACGAGCAGTACTTC	CASSVGGHETYEQYF
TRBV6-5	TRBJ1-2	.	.	TGTGCCAGCAGTCCTAGTTCTGACAGGAGAACGGGCTACACCTTC	CASSPSSDRRTGYTF
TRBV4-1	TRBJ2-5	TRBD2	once	TGCGCCAGCAGCCCTCGTCGGACTAGCGGGGAAGAGACCCAGTACTTC	CASSPRRTSGEETQYF
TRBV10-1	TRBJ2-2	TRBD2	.	TGCGCCAGGAGCGGGGGCCTCCAAAACACCGGGGAGCTGTTTTTT	CARSGGLQNTGELFF
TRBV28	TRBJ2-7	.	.	TGTGCCAGCAGTTTAGGTGGGCAGTTCGAGCAGTACTTC	CASSLGGQFEQYF
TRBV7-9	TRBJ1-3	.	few	TGTTCCAGCAGCTTATACGGGAACACCATATATTTT	CSSSLYGNTIYF
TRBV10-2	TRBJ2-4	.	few	TGCGCCAGCAGTGAGCCGACAGGACTGGGGGCCAAAAACATTCAGTACTTC	CASSEPTGLGAKNIQYF
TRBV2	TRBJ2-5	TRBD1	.	TGTGCCAGCAGCGAACAGGGGGCACTAGGTGGCCAAGAGACCCAGTACTTC	CASSEQGALGGQETQYF
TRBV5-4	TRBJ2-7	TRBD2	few	TGTGCCAGCAGTTACTCTAGCGGGGGGCCCCAGTACTTC	CASSYSSGGPQYF
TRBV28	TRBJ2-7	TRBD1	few	TGTGCCAGCAGTTCCGCTGGACGGACAGGAGCCTACGAGCAGTACTTC	CASSSAGRTGAYEQYF
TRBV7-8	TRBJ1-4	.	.	TGTGCCAGCAGCCTGAATTTAGGGGTGGCGGGATTCGAAAAACTGTTTTTT	CASSLNLGVAGFEKLFF
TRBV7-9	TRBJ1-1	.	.	TGTTCCAGCAGCTTAGGTAGGGGTTCGGCTGAAGCTTTCTTT	CSSSLGRGSAEAFF
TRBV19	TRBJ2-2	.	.	TGTGCCAGTAGTATAGACCCGGACACCGGGGAGCTGTTTTTT	CASSIDPDTGELFF
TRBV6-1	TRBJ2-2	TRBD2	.	TGTGCCAGCGCCGGGACTAGAGGTTACACCGGGGAGCTGTTTTTT	CASAGTRGYTGELFF
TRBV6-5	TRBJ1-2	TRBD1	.	TGTGCCAGCAGGGAGGGGACAGGGTTTAACTATGGCTACACCTTC	CASREGTGFNYGYTF
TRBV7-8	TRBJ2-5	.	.	TGTGCCAGCAGCTTGTTCCGGCAAGAGACCCAGTACTTC	CASSLFRQETQYF
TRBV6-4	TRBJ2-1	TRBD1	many	TGTGCCAGCAGTGACGGTATACCGGGACAGGGGGGATCTGAGCAGTTCTTC	CASSDGIPGQGGSEQFF
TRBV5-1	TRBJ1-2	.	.	TGCGCCAGCAGCTTGGCTGAAACTGGGGCAGGGGCGACCCTGAGGGGCTACACCTTC	CASSLAETGAGATLRGYTF
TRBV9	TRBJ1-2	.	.	TGTGCCAGCAGCGTAGGAGGGGGAAAGGGCTACACCTTC	CASSVGGGKGYTF
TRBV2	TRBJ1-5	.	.	TGTGCCAGCGCAGGAAACCCGAATCAGCCCCAGCATTTT	CASAGNPNQPQHF
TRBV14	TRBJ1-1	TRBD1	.	TGTGCCAGCAGCCACGACAGGGGAAACACTGAAGCTTTCTTT	CASSHDRGNTEAFF
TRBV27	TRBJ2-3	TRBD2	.	TGTGCCAGCAGTTGGACTAGCGGCACAGATACGCAGTATTTT	CASSWTSGTDTQYF
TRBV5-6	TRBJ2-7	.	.	TGTGCCAGCAGCTTGGCACAGGCCCTCCCCGACGAGCAGTACTTC	CASSLAQALPDEQYF
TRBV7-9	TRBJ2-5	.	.	TGTTCCAGCAGCCGAGGTAGAGGGCTTGATCAAGAGACCCAGTACTTC	CSSSRGRGLDQETQYF
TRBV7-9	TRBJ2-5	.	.	TGTGCCAGCAGCCCGGAGGCGGGCGGATACCAAGAGACCCAGTACTTC	CASSPEAGGYQETQYF
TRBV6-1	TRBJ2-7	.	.	TGTGCCAGCAGTGAGGCCTCCTACGAGCAGTACTTC	CASSEASYEQYF
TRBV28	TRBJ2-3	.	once	TGTGCCAGCAAAAAAAGGGGTATTGATGGCACAGATACGCAGTATTTT	CASKKRGIDGTDTQYF
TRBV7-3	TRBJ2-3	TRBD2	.	TGTGCCAGCAGCTTGGCGGCCAGCGGGGGCACAGATACGCAGTATTTT	CASSLAASGGTDTQYF
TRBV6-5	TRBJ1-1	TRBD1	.	TGTGCCAGCAGGTCCCTGACAGGGTGGGGCACTGAAGCTTTCTTT	CASRSLTGWGTEAFF
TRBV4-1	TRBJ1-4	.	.	TGCGCCAGCAGCCTTCTTCTCCTAGCAACTAATGAAAAACTGTTTTTT	CASSLLLLATNEKLFF
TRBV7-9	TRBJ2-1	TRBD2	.	TGTGCCAGCAGCTTGGGGGGGACTAGCTCCTACAATGAGCAGTTCTTC	CASSLGGTSSYNEQFF
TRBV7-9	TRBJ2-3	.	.	TGTGCCAGCAGCCCATTTCCTCCAGGGGATTGGGGAGATACGCAGTATTTT	CASSPFPPGDWGDTQYF
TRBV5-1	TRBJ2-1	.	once	TGCGCCAGCAGCTTGACGGCAGGGGTGGATGAGCAGTTCTTC	CASSLTAGVDEQFF
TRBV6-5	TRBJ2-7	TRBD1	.	TGTGCCAGCAGTGGCAGGACAGGTGGCTACGAGCAGTACTTC	CASSGRTGGYEQYF
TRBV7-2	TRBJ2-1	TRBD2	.	TGTGCCAGCAGCCCTTATAGCCGACTAGCGGGGGTGTACAATGAGCAGTTCTTC	CASSPYSRLAGVYNEQFF
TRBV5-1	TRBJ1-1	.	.	TGCGCCAGCAGCTTGGGAGCAGGGCGTGAAGCTTTCTTT	CASSLGAGREAFF
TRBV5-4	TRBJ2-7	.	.	TGTGCCAGCAGCTACAGGGACTCCTACGAGCAGTACTTC	CASSYRDSYEQYF
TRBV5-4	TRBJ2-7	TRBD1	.	TGTGCCAGCAGTCCCGGGACAGCGAATACCTACGAGCAGTACTTC	CASSPGTANTYEQYF
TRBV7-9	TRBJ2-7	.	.	TGTGCCAGCAGCCCGCGAAAGGTGGTCGGGGAGAGCTCCTACGAGCAGTACTTC	CASSPRKVVGESSYEQYF
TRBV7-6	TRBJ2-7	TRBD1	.	TGTGCCAGCAGCCCCACAGGGGGCGGGAGCTACGAGCAGTACTTC	CASSPTGGGSYEQYF